The TCR beta chain under discussion was sequenced for a study of control samples from healthy donors and cancer patients. This CDR3 has 13 residues. V dropped 3 bases and J dropped 7 bases, with 8 bases sitting between them. CDR1 SGHNT and CDR2 YYREEE come from the germline V gene (reference sequence). TCRdb's table, derived via immunoSEQ multiplex PCR, lists solely in-frame clones and lacks some. The table lists about 120,000 clones, approximately 90% of them singletons. The receptor's source is a woman in her late teens or twenties in good health. Sequences were obtained from blood. V and J are TRBV5-4 and TRBJ1-6; D unclear. The CDR3 loop is CASSSTPNSPLHF. The CDR3, as DNA: TGTGCCAGCAGCTCAACCCCAAATTCACCCCTCCACTTT.